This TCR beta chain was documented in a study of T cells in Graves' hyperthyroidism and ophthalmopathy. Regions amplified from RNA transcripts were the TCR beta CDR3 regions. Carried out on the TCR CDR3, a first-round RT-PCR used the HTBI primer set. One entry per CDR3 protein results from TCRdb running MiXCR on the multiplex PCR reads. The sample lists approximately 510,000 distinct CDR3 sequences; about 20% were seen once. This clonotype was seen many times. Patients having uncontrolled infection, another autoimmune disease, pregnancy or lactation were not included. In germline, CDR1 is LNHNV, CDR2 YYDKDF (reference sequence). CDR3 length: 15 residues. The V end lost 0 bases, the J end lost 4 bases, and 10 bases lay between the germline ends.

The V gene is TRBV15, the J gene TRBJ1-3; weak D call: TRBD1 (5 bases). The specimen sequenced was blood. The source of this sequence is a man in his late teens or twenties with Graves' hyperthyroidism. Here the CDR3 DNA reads TGTGCCACCAGCAGAGATTGGGGGTCCGGAAACACCATATATTTT. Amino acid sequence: CATSRDWGSGNTIYF. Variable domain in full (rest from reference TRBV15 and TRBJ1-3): DAMVIQNPRYQVTQFGKPVTLSCSQTLNHNVMYWYQQKSSQAPKLLFHYYDKDFNNEADTPDNFQSRRPNTSFCFLDIRSPGLGDTAMYLCATSRDWGSGNTIYFGEGSWLTVV.